This T cell receptor (beta chain) stems from a study of cytomegalovirus exposure and HLA in healthy donors. Notes on the study in general: TCR beta V- and J-gene trimming was later associated with a missense DCLRE1C variant. The study carried out a later analysis of TCR beta sequences. It associated approximately 17,000 of them with specific HLA alleles at a false discovery rate of 0.05.

Worth noting for this clone: Its antigen is not known.

It was with 60 Vbeta and 13 Jbeta primers that the PCR ran. In the original workflow: A later analysis tallied approximately 87 million unique TCR beta chains, about 12 million of them shared. Profiled with immunoSEQ multiplex PCR; TCRdb holds only in-frame clones, not every one. D and trimming were read from the DNA, whereas the V and J calls and clone size are those reported in that table. The table shows 13,000 to 15,000 clones, with about 60% occurring only once. Germline CDR1 reads SGHTA; CDR2 reads FQGNSA. The CDR3 is 13 residues long. V trimming: 8 bases; J trimming: 5 bases; junction bases outside the gene matches: 4.

The TCR was taken from a woman in her forties or fifties in good health and CMV-seropositive. The chain links TRBV7-2 to TRBJ2-2, with TRBD1 matching 8 bases. Sequences were obtained from PBMCs. Here the CDR3 DNA reads TGTGCCAGCCGTCGACAGGGGACCGGGGAGCTGTTTTTT. Its protein is CASRRQGTGELFF.